This T cell receptor (beta chain) was recovered during a study of radiation and T cells in renal cell carcinoma. The germline V gene has CDR1 SEHNR and CDR2 FQNEAQ (reference sequence). Trimming pared 4 bases from V and 6 bases from J, leaving 6 bases between. The CDR3 is made up of 11 amino acids. A word on this clone: As yet, its antigen is unknown.

Documented treatment: 15 Gy SBRT to primary tumor, nephrectomy 4 weeks later. Nephrectomy followed 15 Gy stereotactic body radiation by 4 weeks. Study observations and caveats: Top 100 clonotypes averaged about 50% in irradiated versus about 43% in nephrectomy-only tumors. Top tumor clonotypes rose in blood 2 weeks post-radiation, then contracted. Compared with controls, irradiated tumors had more, larger dominant CDR3 motifs.

Sequenced by immunoSEQ multiplex PCR; TCRdb stores in-frame clones only, minus some. The repertoire includes about 16,000 clones, roughly 50% of them detected once, and around two fifths sits in the top ten. This receptor was obtained from a woman aged 60-75 years with renal cell carcinoma. The J gene is TRBJ1-2, the V gene TRBV7-9, with a tentative D call TRBD1 (6 bases). Sequences were derived from tumor tissue, sampled from a patient whose treatment included radiotherapy and nephrectomy. CDR3 in amino acids: CASSSGDGYTF. In nucleotides, the CDR3 is TGTGCCAGCAGCTCAGGGGATGGCTACACCTTC.